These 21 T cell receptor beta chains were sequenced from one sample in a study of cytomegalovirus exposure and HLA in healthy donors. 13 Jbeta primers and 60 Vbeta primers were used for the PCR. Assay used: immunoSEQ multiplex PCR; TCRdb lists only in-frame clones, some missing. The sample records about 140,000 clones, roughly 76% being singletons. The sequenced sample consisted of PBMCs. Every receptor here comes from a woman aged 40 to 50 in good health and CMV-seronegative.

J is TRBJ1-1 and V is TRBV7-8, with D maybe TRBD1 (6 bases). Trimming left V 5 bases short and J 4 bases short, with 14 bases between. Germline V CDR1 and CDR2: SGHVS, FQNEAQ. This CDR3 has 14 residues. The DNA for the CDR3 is TGTGCCAGCAGCCTACAGGGCTTAGGCACTGAAGCTTTCTTT. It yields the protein CASSLQGLGTEAFF.

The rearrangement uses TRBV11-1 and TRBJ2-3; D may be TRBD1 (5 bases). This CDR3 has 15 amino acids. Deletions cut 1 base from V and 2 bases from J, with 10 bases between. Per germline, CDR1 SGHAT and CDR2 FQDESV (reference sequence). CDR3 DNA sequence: TGTGCCAGCAGCTTAGGGGGCTCGCTCACAGATACGCAGTATTTT. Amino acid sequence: CASSLGGSLTDTQYF.

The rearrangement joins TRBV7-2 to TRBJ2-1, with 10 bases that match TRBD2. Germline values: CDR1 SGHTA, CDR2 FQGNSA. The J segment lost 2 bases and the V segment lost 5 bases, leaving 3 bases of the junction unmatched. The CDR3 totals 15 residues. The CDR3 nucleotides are TGTGCCAGCAGCGTTAGCGGGGGGACCTACAATGAGCAGTTCTTC. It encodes CASSVSGGTYNEQFF. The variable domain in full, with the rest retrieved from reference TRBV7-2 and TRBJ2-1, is GAGVSQSPSNKVTEKGKDVELRCDPISGHTALYWYRQSLGQGLEFLIYFQGNSAPDKSGLPSDRFSAERTGGSVSTLTIQRTQQEDSAVYLCASSVSGGTYNEQFFGPGTRLTVL.

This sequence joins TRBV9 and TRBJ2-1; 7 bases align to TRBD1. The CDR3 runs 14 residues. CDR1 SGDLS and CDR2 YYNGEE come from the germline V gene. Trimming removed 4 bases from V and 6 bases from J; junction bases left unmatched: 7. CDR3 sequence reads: CASSLTGLVNEQFF. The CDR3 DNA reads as TGTGCCAGCAGCCTGACAGGGTTGGTCAATGAGCAGTTCTTC.

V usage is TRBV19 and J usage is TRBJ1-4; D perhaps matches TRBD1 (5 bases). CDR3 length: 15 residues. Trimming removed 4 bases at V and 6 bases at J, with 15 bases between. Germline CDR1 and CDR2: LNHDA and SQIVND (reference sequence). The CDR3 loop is CASSSYQGSHEKLFF. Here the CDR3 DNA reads TGTGCCAGTAGTAGTTATCAGGGAAGCCATGAAAAACTGTTTTTT.

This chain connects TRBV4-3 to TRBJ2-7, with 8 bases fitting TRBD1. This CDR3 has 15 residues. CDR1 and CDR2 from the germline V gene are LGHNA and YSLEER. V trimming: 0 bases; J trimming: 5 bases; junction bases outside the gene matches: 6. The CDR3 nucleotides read TGCGCCAGCAGCCAAGACTACAGGGGGGCAGACGAGCAGTACGTC. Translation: CASSQDYRGADEQYV.

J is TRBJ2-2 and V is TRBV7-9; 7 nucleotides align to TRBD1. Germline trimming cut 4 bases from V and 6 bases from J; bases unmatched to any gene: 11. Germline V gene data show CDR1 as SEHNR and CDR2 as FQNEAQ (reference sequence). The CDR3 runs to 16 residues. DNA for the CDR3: TGTGCCAGCAGCTGGTCTCTGAGGGGGCCGGCCGGGGAGCTGTTTTTT. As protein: CASSWSLRGPAGELFF.

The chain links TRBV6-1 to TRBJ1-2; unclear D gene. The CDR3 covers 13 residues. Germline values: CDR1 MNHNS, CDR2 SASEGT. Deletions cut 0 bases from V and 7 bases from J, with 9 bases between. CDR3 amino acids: CASSEARTTGYTF. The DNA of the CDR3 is TGTGCCAGCAGTGAAGCTCGAACAACTGGCTACACCTTC.

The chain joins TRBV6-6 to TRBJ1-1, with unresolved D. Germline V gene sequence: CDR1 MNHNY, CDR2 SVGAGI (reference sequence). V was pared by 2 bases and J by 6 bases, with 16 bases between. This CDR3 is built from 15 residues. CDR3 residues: CASSYIEGKNPEAFF. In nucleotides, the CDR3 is TGTGCCAGCAGTTACATCGAGGGAAAAAACCCTGAAGCTTTCTTT.

In DNA, the CDR3 is TGCGCCAGCGCTTTGGGGGGGAACACTGAAGCTTTCTTT. Protein product: CASALGGNTEAFF. The V call is TRBV5-1, the J call TRBJ1-1; weak D call: TRBD1 (5 bases). Deletions cut 7 bases from V and 1 base from J, with 11 bases between. This CDR3 is built from 13 residues. Germline V gene lookup returns CDR1 SGHRS and CDR2 YFSETQ.

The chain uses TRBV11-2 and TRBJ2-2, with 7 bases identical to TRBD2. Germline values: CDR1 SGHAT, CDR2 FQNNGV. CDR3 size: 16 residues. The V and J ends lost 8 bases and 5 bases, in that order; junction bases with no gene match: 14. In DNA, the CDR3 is TGTGCCAGCCACGGGTTCGGCGGGGGTTCGACCGGGGAGCTGTTTTTT. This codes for CASHGFGGGSTGELFF.

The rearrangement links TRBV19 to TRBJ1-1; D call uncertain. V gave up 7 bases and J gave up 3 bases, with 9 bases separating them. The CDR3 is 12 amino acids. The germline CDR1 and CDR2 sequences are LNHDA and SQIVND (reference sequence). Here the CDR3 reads CASTDSHTEAFF. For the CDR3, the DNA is TGTGCCAGTACCGACTCTCACACTGAAGCTTTCTTT. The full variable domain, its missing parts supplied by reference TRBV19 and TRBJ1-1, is DGGITQSPKYLFRKEGQNVTLSCEQNLNHDAMYWYRQDPGQGLRLIYYSQIVNDFQKGDIAEGYSVSREKKESFPLTVTSAQKNPTAFYLCASTDSHTEAFFGQGTRLTVV.

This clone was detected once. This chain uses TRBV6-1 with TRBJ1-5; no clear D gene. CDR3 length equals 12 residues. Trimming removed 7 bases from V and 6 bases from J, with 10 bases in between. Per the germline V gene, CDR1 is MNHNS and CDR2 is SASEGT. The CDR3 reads CASNYAGQPQHF. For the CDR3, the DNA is TGTGCCAGCAATTACGCGGGTCAGCCCCAGCATTTT.

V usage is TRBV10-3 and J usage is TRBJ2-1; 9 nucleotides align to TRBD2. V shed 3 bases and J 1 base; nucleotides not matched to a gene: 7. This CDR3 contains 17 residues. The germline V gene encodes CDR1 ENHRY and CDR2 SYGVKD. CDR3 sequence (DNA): TGTGCCATCAGTGATAGGGCTAGCGGGGTTTCCTACAATGAGCAGTTCTTC. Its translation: CAISDRASGVSYNEQFF.

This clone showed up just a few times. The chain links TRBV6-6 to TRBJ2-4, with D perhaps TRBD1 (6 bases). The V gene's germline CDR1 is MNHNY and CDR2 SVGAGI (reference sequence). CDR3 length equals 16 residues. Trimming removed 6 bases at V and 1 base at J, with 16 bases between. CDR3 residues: CASSLTQGIAKNIQYF. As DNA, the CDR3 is TGTGCCAGCAGCCTGACCCAGGGGATTGCCAAAAACATTCAGTACTTC.

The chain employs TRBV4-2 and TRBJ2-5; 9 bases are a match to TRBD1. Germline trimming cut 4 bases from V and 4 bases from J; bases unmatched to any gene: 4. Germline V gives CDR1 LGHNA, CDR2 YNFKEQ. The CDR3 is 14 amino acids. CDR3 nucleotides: TGTGCCAGCAGCCCTGGACAGGGGAGAGAGACCCAGTACTTC. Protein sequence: CASSPGQGRETQYF.

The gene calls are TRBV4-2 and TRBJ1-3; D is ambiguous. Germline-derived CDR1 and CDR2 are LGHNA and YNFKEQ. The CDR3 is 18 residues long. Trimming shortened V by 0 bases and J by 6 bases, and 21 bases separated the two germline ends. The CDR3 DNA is TGTGCCAGCAGCCAAGATTGGGGAGGAGGGTCGATGGTAAACACCATATATTTT. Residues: CASSQDWGGGSMVNTIYF.

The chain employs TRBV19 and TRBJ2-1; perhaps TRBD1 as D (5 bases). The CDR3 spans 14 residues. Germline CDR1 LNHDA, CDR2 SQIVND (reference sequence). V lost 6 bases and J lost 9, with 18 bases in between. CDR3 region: CASRTTIGAGEQFF. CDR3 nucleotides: TGTGCCAGTAGGACGACAATTGGGGCCGGTGAGCAGTTCTTC.

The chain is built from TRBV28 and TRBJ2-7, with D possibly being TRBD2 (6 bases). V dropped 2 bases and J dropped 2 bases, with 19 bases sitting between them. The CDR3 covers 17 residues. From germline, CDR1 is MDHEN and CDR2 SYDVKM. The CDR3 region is CASSLGGNRGGTYEQYV. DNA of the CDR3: TGTGCCAGCAGTTTAGGCGGGAATCGAGGAGGGACCTACGAGCAGTACGTC.

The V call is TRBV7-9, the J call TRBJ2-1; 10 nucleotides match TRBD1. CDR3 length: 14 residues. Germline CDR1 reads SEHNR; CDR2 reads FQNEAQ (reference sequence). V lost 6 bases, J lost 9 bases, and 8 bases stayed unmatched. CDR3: CASSPGQGSGEQFF. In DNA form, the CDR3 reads TGTGCCAGCAGTCCGGGACAGGGGTCCGGTGAGCAGTTCTTC.

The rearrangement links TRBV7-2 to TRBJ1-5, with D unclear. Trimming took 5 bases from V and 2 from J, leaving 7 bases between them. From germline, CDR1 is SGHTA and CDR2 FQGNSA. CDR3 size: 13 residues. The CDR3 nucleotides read TGTGCCAGCAGCCCCCCAGGCAATCAGCCCCAGCATTTT. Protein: CASSPPGNQPQHF.